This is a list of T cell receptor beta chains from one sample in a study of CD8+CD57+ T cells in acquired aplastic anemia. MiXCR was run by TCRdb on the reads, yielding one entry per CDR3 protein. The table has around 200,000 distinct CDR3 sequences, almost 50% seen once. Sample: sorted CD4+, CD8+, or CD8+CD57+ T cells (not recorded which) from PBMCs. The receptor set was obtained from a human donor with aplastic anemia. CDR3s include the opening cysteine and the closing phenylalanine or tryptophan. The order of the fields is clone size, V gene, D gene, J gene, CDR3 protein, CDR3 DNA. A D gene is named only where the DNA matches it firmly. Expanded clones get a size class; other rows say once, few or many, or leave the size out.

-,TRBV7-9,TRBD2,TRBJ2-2,CASSRTSSGELFF,TGTGCCAGCAGCAGGACTAGCTCCGGGGAGCTGTTTTTT
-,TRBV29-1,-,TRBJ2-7,CSVEVQVPYEQYF,TGCAGCGTTGAAGTCCAGGTCCCCTACGAGCAGTACTTC
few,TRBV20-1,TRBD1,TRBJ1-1,CSAQQGDTEAFF,TGCAGTGCACAACAGGGGGACACTGAAGCTTTCTTT
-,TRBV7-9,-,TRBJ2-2,CASSLVSGELFF,TGTGCCAGCAGCTTGGTCTCCGGGGAGCTGTTTTTT
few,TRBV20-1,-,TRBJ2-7,CSARDWVGDHEQYF,TGCAGTGCTAGAGACTGGGTCGGGGACCACGAGCAGTACTTC
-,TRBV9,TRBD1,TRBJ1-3,CASSVTQGAGNTMYF,TGTGCCAGCAGCGTAACCCAGGGGGCTGGAAACACCATGTATTTT
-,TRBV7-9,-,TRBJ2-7,CASSLSNGWDEQYF,TGTGCCAGCAGCCTTTCGAACGGGTGGGACGAGCAGTACTTC
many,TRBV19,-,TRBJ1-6,CASSIKRNSPLHF,TGTGCCAGTAGTATAAAAAGGAATTCACCCCTCCACTTT
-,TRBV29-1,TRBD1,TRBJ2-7,CSVEPGQGTYEQYF,TGCAGCGTCGAACCGGGACAGGGGACTTACGAGCAGTACTTC
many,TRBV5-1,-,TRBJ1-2,CASSLVAGNYGYTF,TGCGCCAGCAGCTTGGTTGCGGGTAACTATGGCTACACCTTC
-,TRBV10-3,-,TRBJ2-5,CASSYTGIQETQYF,TGTGCCAGCAGTTATACAGGAATACAAGAGACCCAGTACTTC
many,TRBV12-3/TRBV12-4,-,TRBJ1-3,CASSLAGGNTIYF,TGTGCCAGCAGCCTAGCCGGCGGAAACACCATATATTTT
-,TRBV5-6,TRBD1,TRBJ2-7,CASSQVTGSYEQYF,TGCGCCAGCAGCCAAGTGACAGGGAGCTACGAGCAGTACTTC
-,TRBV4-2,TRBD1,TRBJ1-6,CASSRDGTGTNSPLHF,TGTGCCAGCAGCCGGGACGGGACAGGGACTAATTCACCCCTCCACTTT
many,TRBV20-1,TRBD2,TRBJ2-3,CSASRTSGGIRLSTDTQYF,TGCAGTGCTAGCAGGACTAGCGGGGGGATACGGCTGAGCACAGATACGCAGTATTTT
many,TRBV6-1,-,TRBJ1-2,CASQGTNYGYTF,TGTGCCAGCCAGGGGACAAACTATGGCTACACCTTC
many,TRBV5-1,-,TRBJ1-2,CASSLNWGGYTF,TGCGCCAGCAGCTTGAATTGGGGTGGCTACACCTTC
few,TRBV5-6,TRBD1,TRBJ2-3,CASSDRDTDTQYF,TGTGCCAGCAGTGACAGGGACACAGATACGCAGTATTTT
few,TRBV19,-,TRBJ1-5,CASSMIVRAQPQHF,TGTGCCAGTAGTATGATAGTACGCGCCCAGCCCCAGCATTTT
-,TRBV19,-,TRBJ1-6,CACSPRGGDYNSPLHF,TGTGCCTGTAGTCCCCGAGGAGGGGACTATAATTCACCCCTCCACTTT
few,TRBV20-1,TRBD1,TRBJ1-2,CSARVSGQDYGYTF,TGCAGTGCTAGAGTGTCCGGACAGGACTATGGCTACACCTTC
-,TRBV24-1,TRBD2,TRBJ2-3,CATSRTSGTDTQYF,TGTGCCACCAGCCGGACTAGCGGAACAGATACGCAGTATTTT
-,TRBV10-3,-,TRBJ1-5,CATGEGENVQPQHF,TGTGCCACCGGGGAAGGGGAAAATGTTCAGCCCCAGCATTTT
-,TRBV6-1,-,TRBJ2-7,CATFTTYEQYF,TGTGCCACCTTTACGACCTACGAGCAGTACTTC
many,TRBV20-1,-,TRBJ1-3,CSARDVRNSGNTIYF,TGCAGTGCTAGAGATGTCCGGAACTCTGGAAACACCATATATTTT
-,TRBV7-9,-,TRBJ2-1,CASSQAGYNEQFF,TGTGCCAGCAGCCAGGCAGGGTACAATGAGCAGTTCTTC
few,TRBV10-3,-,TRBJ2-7,CAIKTGESEQYF,TGTGCCATCAAAACGGGAGAATCCGAGCAGTACTTC
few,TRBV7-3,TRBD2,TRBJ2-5,CASSTSGGRETQYF,TGTGCCAGCAGCACGAGCGGGGGGAGAGAGACCCAGTACTTC
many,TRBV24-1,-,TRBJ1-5,CATSDLFPRDRGYSNQPQHF,TGTGCCACCAGTGATCTCTTTCCGCGGGACCGTGGTTACAGCAATCAGCCCCAGCATTTT
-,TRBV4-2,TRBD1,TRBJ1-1,CASSQLVLRGPTEAFF,TGTGCCAGCAGCCAATTAGTACTCAGGGGGCCAACTGAAGCTTTCTTT
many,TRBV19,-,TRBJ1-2,CASSNSDRYYGYTF,TGTGCCAGTAGTAACTCCGACAGGTACTATGGCTACACCTTC
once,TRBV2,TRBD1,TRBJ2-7,CASSEKRTGPNYEQYF,TGTGCCAGCAGTGAAAAGCGGACAGGCCCAAACTACGAGCAGTACTTC
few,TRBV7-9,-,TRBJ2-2,CASSLDYTGELFF,TGTGCCAGCAGCTTAGACTACACCGGGGAGCTGTTTTTT
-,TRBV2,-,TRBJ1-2,CASSEEPRGEGYTF,TGTGCCAGCAGTGAAGAGCCCAGGGGAGAGGGCTACACCTTC
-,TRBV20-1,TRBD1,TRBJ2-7,CSARDYRTGQYEQYF,TGCAGTGCTAGAGACTATCGGACAGGGCAATACGAGCAGTACTTC
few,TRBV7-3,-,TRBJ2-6,CASSQDHNVLTF,TGTGCCAGCAGTCAGGACCACAACGTCCTGACTTTC
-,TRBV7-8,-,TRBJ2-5,CASSRNREETQYF,TGTGCCAGCAGCAGAAACAGGGAAGAGACCCAGTACTTC
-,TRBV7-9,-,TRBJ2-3,CASIVADTQYF,TGTGCCAGCATCGTGGCAGATACGCAGTATTTT
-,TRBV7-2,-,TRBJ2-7,CASKMSANTYEQYF,TGTGCCAGCAAGATGTCAGCGAATACCTACGAGCAGTACTTC
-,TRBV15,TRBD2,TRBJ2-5,CATSKTSGSSETQYF,TGTGCCACCAGCAAGACTAGCGGGAGTTCAGAGACCCAGTACTTC
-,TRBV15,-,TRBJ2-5,CATSRAWGAGKQETQYF,TGTGCCACCAGCAGAGCCTGGGGGGCAGGGAAACAAGAGACCCAGTACTTC
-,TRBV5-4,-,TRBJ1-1,CASSRGAGTEAFF,TGTGCCAGCAGCCGGGGGGCTGGTACTGAAGCTTTCTTT
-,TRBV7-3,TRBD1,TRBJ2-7,CASALGQGYEQYF,TGTGCCAGCGCGTTGGGACAGGGTTACGAGCAGTACTTC
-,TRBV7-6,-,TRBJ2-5,CASTLLVGLGGETQYF,TGTGCTAGCACCTTACTCGTGGGGTTGGGTGGGGAGACCCAGTACTTC
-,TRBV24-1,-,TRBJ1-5,CATSAGRVNQPQHF,TGTGCCACCAGTGCGGGTCGGGTAAATCAGCCCCAGCATTTT